A selection of T cell receptor beta chains follows, all from one sample in a study of shared clonotypes between healthy human individuals. Some clones are missing from TCRdb's copy, which holds only in-frame ones; the method was immunoSEQ multiplex PCR. The table has fewer than 350,000 clones, 87% seen once; the top ten hold roughly 16%. The sequencing sample was made of memory CD8+ T cells sorted from blood. Receptors originate from a man between 18 and 35 years old in good health. Both conserved end residues are part of each CDR3.

V	CDR3
TRBV7-4	CASSHAPGTTGPYGYTF
TRBV27	CASSLGNKPYEQYF
TRBV7-9	CASSFPTGTTTNEKLFF
TRBV6-5	CASSSVGQGNSPLHF
TRBV28	CASSFLVGGQETQYF
TRBV7-9	CASSASRDPVNEQYF
TRBV9	CASSRSGNQPQHF
TRBV13	CASSFSLGGAVTQYF
TRBV13	CASSRDRGQGEKLFF
TRBV2	CASSDDRVTGNTIYF
TRBV9	CASSPGQGYEQYF